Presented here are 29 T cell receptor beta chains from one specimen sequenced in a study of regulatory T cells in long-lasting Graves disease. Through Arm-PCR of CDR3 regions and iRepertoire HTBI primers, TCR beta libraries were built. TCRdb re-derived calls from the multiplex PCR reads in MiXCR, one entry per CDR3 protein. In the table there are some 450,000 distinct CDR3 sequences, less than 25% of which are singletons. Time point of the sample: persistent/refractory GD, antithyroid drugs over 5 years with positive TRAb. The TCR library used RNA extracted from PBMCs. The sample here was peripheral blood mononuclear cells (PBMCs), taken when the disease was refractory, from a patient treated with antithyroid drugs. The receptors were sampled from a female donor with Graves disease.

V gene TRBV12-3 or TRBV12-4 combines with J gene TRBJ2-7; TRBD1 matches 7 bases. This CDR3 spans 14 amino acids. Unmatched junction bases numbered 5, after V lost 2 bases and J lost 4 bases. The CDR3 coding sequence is TGTGCCAGCAGTTTACCGGGACAGAAATACGAGCAGTACTTC. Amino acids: CASSLPGQKYEQYF.

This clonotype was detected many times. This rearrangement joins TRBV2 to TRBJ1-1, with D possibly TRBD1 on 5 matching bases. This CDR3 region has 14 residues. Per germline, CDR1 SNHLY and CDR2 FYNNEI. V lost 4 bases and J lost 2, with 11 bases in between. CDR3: CASSVSGTNTEAFF. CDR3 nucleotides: TGTGCCAGCAGTGTGTCCGGGACCAACACTGAAGCTTTCTTT.

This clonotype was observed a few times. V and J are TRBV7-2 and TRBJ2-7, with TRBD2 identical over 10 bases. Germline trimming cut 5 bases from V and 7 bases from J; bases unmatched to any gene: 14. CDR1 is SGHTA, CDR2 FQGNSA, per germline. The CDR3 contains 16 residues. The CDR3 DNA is TGTGCCAGCAGCCAAGAAGTAGAACTAGCGGGATGGGAGCAGTACTTC. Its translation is CASSQEVELAGWEQYF.

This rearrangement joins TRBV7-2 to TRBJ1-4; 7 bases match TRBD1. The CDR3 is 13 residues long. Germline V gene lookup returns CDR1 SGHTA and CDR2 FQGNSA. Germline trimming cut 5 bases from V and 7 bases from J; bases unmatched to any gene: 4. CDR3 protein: CASSVRQGEKLFF. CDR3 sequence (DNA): TGTGCCAGCAGCGTCCGACAGGGTGAAAAACTGTTTTTT.

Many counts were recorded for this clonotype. The chain's CDR3 is CSAGTGATGANVLTF. The CDR3 nucleotides are TGCAGCGCAGGGACAGGCGCCACTGGGGCCAACGTCCTGACTTTC. The chain employs TRBV29-1 and TRBJ2-6, with 8 positions matching TRBD1. Germline CDR1 reads SQVTM; CDR2 reads ANQGSEA. The V segment lost 7 bases and the J segment 2 bases; nucleotides outside the gene matches: 7. This CDR3 contains 15 residues.

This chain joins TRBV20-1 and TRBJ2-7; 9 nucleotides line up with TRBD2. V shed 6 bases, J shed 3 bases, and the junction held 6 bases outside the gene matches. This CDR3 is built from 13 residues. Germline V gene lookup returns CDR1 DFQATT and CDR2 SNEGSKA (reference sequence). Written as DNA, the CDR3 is TGCAGTGCCGGGCGGGAGGGTCTCTACGAGCAGTACTTC. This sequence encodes CSAGREGLYEQYF.

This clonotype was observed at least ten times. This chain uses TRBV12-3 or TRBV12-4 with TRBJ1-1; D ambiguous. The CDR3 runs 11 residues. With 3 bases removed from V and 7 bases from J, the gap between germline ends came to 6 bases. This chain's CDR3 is CASSFYDEAFF. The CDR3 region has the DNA TGTGCCAGCAGTTTTTACGATGAAGCTTTCTTT.

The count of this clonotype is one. The CDR3 reads CASAGGVNTGELFF. The CDR3 DNA reads as TGTGCCAGCGCGGGGGGGGTAAACACCGGGGAGCTGTTTTTT. The chain couples TRBV7-2 to TRBJ2-2, with 9 bases fitting TRBD2. This CDR3 comprises 14 residues. CDR1 and CDR2 from the germline V gene are SGHTA and FQGNSA. V shed 8 bases, J shed 2 bases, and the junction held 3 bases outside the gene matches.

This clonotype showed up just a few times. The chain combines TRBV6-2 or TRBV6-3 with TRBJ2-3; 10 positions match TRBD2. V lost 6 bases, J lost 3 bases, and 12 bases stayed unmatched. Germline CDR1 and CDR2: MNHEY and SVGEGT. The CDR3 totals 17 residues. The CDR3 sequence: CASRRHAGTSATDTQYF. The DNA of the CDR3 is TGTGCCAGCAGGCGACACGCCGGGACTAGCGCTACAGATACGCAGTATTTT.

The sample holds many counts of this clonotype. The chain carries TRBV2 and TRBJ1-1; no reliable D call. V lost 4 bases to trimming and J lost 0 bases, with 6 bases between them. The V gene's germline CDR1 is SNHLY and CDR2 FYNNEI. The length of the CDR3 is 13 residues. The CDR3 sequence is CASSGGMNTEAFF. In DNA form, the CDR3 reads TGTGCCAGCAGTGGCGGGATGAACACTGAAGCTTTCTTT.

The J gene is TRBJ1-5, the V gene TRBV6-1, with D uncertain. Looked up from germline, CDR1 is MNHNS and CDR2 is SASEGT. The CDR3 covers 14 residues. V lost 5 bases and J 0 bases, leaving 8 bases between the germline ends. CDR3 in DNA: TGTGCCAGCAGTAACGGGATTAGCAATCAGCCCCAGCATTTT. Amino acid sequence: CASSNGISNQPQHF.

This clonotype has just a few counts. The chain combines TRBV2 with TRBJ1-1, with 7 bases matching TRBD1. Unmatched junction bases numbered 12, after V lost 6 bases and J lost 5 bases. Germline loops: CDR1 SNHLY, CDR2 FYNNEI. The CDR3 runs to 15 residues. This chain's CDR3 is CASSARDSLGTEAFF. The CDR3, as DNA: TGTGCCAGCAGCGCACGGGACAGTCTCGGAACTGAAGCTTTCTTT.

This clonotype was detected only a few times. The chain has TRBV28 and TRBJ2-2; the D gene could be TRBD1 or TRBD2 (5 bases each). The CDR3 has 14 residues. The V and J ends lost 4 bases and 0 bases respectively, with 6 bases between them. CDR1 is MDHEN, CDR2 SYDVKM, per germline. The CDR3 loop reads CASSWGTNTGELFF. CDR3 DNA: TGTGCCAGCAGTTGGGGGACGAACACCGGGGAGCTGTTTTTT.

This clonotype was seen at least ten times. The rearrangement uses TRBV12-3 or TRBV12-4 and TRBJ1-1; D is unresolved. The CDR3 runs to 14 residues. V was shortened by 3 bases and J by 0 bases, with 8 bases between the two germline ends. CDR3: CASSFSRLNTEAFF. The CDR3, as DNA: TGTGCCAGCAGTTTTAGTCGGCTGAACACTGAAGCTTTCTTT.

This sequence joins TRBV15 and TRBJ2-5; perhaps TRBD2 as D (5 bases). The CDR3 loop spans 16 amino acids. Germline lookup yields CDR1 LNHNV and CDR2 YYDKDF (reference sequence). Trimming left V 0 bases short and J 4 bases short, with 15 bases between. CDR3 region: CATSRDRGVAGETQYF. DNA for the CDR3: TGTGCCACCAGCAGAGATCGTGGTGTCGCGGGAGAGACCCAGTACTTC.

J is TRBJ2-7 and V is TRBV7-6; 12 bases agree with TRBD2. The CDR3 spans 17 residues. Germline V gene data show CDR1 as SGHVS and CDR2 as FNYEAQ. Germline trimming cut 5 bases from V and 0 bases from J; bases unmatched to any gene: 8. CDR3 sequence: CASSPTPTSGSSYEQYF. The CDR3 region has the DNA TGTGCCAGCAGCCCAACCCCGACTAGCGGGAGCTCCTACGAGCAGTACTTC.

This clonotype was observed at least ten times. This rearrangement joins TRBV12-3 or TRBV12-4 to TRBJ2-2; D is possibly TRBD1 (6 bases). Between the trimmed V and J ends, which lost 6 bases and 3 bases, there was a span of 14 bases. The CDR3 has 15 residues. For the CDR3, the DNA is TGTGCCAGCAGACCCCTCAGGGGTGACACCGGGGAGCTGTTTTTT. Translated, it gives CASRPLRGDTGELFF.

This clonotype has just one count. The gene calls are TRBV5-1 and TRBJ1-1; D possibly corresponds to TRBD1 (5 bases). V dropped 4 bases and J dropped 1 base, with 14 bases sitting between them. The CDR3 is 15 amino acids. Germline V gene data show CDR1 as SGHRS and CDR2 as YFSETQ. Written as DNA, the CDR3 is TGCGCCAGCAGCCCCAACGGCGGGGGGAACACTGAAGCTTTCTTT. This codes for CASSPNGGGNTEAFF.

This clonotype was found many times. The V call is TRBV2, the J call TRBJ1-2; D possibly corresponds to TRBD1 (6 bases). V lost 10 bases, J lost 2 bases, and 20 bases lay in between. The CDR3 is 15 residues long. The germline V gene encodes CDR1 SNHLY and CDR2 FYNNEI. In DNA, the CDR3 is TGTGCCACCTCAGATCGCGGGGGGCGAAACTATGGCTACACCTTC. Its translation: CATSDRGGRNYGYTF.

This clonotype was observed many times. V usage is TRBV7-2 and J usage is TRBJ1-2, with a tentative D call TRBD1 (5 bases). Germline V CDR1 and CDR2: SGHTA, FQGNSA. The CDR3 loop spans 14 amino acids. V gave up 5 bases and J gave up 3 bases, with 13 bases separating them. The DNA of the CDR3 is TGTGCCAGCAGCACAAGTTGGGGGGACTATGGCTACACCTTC. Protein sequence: CASSTSWGDYGYTF. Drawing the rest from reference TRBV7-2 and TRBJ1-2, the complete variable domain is GAGVSQSPSNKVTEKGKDVELRCDPISGHTALYWYRQSLGQGLEFLIYFQGNSAPDKSGLPSDRFSAERTGGSVSTLTIQRTQQEDSAVYLCASSTSWGDYGYTFGSGTRLTVV.

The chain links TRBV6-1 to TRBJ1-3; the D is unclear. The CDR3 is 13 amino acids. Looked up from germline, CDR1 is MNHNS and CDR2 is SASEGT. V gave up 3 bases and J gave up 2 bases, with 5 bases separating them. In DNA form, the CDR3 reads TGTGCCAGCAGTGATGGCACTGGAAACACCATATATTTT. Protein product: CASSDGTGNTIYF.

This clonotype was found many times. CDR3 in amino acids: CASRGLAGGANQETQYF. CDR3 DNA: TGTGCCAGCAGAGGACTAGCGGGGGGGGCTAACCAAGAGACCCAGTACTTC. The chain carries TRBV2 and TRBJ2-5, with 15 bases fitting TRBD2. Germline CDR1 SNHLY, CDR2 FYNNEI. The CDR3 covers 17 residues. V shed 6 bases, J shed 0 bases, and the junction held 5 bases outside the gene matches.

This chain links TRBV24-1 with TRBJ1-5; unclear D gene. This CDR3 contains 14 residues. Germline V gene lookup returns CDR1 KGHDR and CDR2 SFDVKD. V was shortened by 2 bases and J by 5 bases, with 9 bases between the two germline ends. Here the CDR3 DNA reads TGTGCCACCAGTGATTCAGGCCGGGATCAGCCCCAGCATTTT. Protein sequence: CATSDSGRDQPQHF.

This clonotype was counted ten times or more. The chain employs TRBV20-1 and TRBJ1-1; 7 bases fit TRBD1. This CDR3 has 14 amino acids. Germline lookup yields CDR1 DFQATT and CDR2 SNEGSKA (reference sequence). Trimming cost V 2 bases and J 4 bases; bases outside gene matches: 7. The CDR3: CSARRQGVRTEAFF. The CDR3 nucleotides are TGCAGTGCTAGAAGGCAGGGGGTTCGCACTGAAGCTTTCTTT.

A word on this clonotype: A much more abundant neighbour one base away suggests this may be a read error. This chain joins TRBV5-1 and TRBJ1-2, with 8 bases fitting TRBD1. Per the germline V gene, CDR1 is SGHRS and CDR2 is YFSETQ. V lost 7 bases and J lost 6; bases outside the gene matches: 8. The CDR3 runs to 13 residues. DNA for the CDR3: TGCGCCAGCGGCTCGGACAGGGTTGATGGCTACACCTTC. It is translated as CASGSDRVDGYTF.

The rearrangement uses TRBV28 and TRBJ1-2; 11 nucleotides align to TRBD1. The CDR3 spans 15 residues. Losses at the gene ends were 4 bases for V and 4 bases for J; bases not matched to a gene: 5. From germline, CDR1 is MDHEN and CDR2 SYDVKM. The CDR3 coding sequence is TGTGCCAGCAGTTACCGGACAGGGGGCGGCTATGGCTACACCTTC. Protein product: CASSYRTGGGYGYTF.

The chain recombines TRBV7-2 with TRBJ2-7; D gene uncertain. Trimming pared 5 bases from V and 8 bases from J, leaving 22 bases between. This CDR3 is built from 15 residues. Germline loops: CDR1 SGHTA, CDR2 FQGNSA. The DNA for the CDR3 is TGTGCCAGCAGCGGACCCTTAACCCCCAGAGACAAGCAGTACTTC. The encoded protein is CASSGPLTPRDKQYF.

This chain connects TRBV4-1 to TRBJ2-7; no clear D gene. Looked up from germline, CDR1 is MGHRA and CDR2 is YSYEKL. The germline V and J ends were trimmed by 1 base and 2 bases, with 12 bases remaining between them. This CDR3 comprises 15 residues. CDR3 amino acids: CASSQAETGTYEQYF. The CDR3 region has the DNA TGCGCCAGCAGCCAAGCCGAGACCGGTACCTACGAGCAGTACTTC.

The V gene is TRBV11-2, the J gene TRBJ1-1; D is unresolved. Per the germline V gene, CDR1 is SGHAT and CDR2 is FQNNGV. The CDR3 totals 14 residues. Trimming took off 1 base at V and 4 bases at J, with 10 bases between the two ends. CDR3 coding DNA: TGTGCCAGCAGCTTAGTACGACCCGGCACTGAAGCTTTCTTT. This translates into CASSLVRPGTEAFF.